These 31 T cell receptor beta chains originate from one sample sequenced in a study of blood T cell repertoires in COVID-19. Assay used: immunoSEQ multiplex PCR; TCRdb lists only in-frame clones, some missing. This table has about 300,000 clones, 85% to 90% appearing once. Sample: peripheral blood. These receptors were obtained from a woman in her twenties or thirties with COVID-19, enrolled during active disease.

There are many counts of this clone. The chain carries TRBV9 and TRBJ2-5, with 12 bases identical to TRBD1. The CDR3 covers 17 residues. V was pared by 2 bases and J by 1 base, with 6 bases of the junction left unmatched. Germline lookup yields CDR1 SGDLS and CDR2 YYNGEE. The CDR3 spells CASSVRGTGGSQETQYF. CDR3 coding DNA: TGTGCCAGCAGCGTCAGGGGGACAGGGGGCAGCCAAGAGACCCAGTACTTC.

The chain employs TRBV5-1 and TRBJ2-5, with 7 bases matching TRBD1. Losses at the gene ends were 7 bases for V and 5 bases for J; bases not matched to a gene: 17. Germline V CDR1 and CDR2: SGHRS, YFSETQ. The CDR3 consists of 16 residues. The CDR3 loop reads CASGSSDRSLGETQYF. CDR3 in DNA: TGCGCCAGCGGGAGTTCGGACAGGTCGTTAGGGGAGACCCAGTACTTC.

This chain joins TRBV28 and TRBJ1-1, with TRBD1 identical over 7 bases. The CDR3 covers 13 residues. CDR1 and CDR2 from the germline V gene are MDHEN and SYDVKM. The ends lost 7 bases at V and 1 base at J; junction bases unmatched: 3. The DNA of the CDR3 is TGTGCCAGCACTAGACAGGGGAACACTGAAGCTTTCTTT. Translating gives CASTRQGNTEAFF.

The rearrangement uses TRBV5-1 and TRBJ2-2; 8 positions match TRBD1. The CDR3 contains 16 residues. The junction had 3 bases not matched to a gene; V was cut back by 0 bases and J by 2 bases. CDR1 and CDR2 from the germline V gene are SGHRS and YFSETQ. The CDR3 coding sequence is TGCGCCAGCAGCTTGGCGACAGGGGCAAACACCGGGGAGCTGTTTTTT. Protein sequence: CASSLATGANTGELFF.

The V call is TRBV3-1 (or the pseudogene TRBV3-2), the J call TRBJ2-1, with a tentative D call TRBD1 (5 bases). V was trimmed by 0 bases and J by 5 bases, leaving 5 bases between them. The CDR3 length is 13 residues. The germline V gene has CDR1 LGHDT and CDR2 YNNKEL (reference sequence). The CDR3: CASSQDRDNEQFF. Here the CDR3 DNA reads TGTGCCAGCAGCCAAGACAGGGACAATGAGCAGTTCTTC.

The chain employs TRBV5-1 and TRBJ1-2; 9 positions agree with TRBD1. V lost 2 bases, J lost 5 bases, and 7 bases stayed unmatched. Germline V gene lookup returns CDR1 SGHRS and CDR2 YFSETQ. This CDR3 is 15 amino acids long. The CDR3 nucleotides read TGCGCCAGCAGCTTAAGCGGGACAGGGTGGTATGGCTACACCTTC. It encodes CASSLSGTGWYGYTF.

The CDR3: CASSLVPGINQPQHF. The CDR3 DNA sequence: TGCGCCAGCAGCTTGGTCCCAGGAATCAATCAGCCCCAGCATTTT. The V and J genes are TRBV5-1 and TRBJ1-5; D not resolved. This CDR3 comprises 15 residues. In germline, CDR1 is SGHRS, CDR2 YFSETQ. Trimming removed 0 bases from V and 3 bases from J, with 10 bases in between. Variable domain in full (rest from reference TRBV5-1 and TRBJ1-5): KAGVTQTPRYLIKTRGQQVTLSCSPISGHRSVSWYQQTPGQGLQFLFEYFSETQRNKGNFPGRFSGRQFSNSRSEMNVSTLELGDSALYLCASSLVPGINQPQHFGDGTRLSIL.

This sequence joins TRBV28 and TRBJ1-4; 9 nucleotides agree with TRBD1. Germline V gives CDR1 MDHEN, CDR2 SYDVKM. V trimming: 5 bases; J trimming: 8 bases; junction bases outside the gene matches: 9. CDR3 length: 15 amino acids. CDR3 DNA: TGTGCCAGCAGTATACAGGGGGCGAGAGGGGAAAAACTGTTTTTT. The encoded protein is CASSIQGARGEKLFF.

CDR3 sequence: CASSVDIGEQFF. The CDR3 nucleotides are TGTGCCAGCAGCGTAGATATCGGGGAGCAGTTCTTC. V is TRBV9 and J is TRBJ2-1; D is undetermined. Germline values: CDR1 SGDLS, CDR2 YYNGEE. Trimming took off 0 bases at V and 10 bases at J, with 8 bases between the two ends. This CDR3 has 12 residues.

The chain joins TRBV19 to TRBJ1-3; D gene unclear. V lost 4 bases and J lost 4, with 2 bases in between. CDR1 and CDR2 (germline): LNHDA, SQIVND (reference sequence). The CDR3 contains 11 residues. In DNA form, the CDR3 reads TGTGCCAGTAGTACGGGAAACACCATATATTTT. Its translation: CASSTGNTIYF.

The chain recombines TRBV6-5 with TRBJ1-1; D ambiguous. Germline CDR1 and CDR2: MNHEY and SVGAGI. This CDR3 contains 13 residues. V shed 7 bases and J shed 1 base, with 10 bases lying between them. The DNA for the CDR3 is TGTGCCAGCATGGTTAATAGGAACACTGAAGCTTTCTTT. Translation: CASMVNRNTEAFF.

This CDR3 reads CASSLSSGLAANYNEQFF. The CDR3 DNA is TGTGCCAGCAGTTTATCCTCGGGACTAGCGGCTAATTACAATGAGCAGTTCTTC. The chain uses TRBV27 and TRBJ2-1; 11 nucleotides align to TRBD2. This CDR3 region has 18 residues. The germline V gene has CDR1 MNHEY and CDR2 SMNVEV (reference sequence). After removal of 0 bases from V and 4 bases from J, the junction contained 8 bases not matched to a gene.

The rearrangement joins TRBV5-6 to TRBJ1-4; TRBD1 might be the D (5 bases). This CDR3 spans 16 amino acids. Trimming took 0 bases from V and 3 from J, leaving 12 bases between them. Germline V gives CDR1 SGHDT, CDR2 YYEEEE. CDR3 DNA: TGTGCCAGCAGCTTGGGGGTCCGACAGCCTAATGAAAAACTGTTTTTT. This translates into CASSLGVRQPNEKLFF.

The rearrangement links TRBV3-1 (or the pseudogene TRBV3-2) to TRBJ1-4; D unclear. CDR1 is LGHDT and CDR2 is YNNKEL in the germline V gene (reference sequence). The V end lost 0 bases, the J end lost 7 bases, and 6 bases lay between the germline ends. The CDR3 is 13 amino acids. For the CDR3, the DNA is TGTGCCAGCAGCCAAGAGGAGTCTGAAAAACTGTTTTTT. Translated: CASSQEESEKLFF.

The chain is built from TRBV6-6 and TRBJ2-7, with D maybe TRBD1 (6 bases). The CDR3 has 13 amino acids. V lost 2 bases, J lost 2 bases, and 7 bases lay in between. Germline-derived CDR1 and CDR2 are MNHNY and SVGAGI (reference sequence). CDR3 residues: CASSYDRTYEQYV. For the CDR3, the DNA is TGTGCCAGCAGTTACGACAGGACCTACGAGCAGTACGTC.

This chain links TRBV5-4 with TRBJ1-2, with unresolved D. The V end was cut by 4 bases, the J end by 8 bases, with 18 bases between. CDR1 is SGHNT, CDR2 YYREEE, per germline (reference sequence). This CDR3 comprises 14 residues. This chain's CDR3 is CASSPDFTVRGYTF. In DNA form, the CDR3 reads TGTGCCAGCAGCCCTGACTTTACCGTGAGGGGCTACACCTTC. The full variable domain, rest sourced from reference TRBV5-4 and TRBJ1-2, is ETGVTQSPTHLIKTRGQQVTLRCSSQSGHNTVSWYQQALGQGPQFIFQYYREEENGRGNFPPRFSGLQFPNYSSELNVNALELDDSALYLCASSPDFTVRGYTFGSGTRLTVV.

CDR3 DNA: TGTGCCATCAGTGAGTTCGGGGAAGAATTGTCACCCCTCCACTTT. Its translation: CAISEFGEELSPLHF. The V gene is TRBV10-3, the J gene TRBJ1-6; D not certain. In germline, CDR1 is ENHRY, CDR2 SYGVKD. V dropped 1 base and J dropped 10 bases, with 14 bases sitting between them. This CDR3 contains 15 residues.

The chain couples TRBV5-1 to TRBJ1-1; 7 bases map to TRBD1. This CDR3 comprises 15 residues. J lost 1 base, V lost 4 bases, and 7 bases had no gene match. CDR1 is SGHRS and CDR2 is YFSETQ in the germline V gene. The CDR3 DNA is TGCGCCAGCAGCACAGATTGGACAGGGAACACTGAAGCTTTCTTT. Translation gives CASSTDWTGNTEAFF.

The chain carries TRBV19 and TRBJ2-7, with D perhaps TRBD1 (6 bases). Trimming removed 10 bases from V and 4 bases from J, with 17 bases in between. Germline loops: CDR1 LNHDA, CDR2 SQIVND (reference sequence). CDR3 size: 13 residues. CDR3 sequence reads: CATANQGIYEQYF. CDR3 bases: TGTGCCACCGCCAATCAGGGGATATACGAGCAGTACTTC.

The CDR3 region has the DNA TGTGCCAGCAGCTTAAACCGGGACTTATCAGATACGCAGTATTTT. Translated: CASSLNRDLSDTQYF. The genes are TRBV7-3 and TRBJ2-3, with D tentatively TRBD2 (6 bases). Germline assignment: CDR1 SGHTA and CDR2 FQGTGA. Trimming left V 1 base short and J 4 bases short, with 12 bases between. The CDR3 is made up of 15 amino acids. Using reference TRBV7-3 and TRBJ2-3 for the parts outside the CDR3, the full variable domain is GAGVSQTPSNKVTEKGKYVELRCDPISGHTALYWYRQSLGQGPEFLIYFQGTGAADDSGLPNDRFFAVRPEGSVSTLKIQRTERGDSAVYLCASSLNRDLSDTQYFGPGTRLTVL.

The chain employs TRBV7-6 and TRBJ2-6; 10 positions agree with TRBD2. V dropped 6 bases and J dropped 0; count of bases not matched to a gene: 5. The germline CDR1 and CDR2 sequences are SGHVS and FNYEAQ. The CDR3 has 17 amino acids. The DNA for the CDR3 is TGTGCCAGCAGGGGACTAGCGCTAAACTCTGGGGCCAACGTCCTGACTTTC. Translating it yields CASRGLALNSGANVLTF.

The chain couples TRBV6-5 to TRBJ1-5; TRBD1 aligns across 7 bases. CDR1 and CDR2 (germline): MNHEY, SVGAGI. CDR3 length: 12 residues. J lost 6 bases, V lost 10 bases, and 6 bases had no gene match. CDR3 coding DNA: TGTGCCACCTCAGGGGGGAGTCAGCCCCAGCATTTT. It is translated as CATSGGSQPQHF.

The CDR3 DNA sequence: TGCAGCGTTGCCAGGAGGCGGGACACTGAAGCTTTCTTT. Its translation: CSVARRRDTEAFF. The chain uses TRBV29-1 and TRBJ1-1; D gene unclear. The V end lost 4 bases, the J end lost 3 bases, and 12 bases lay between the germline ends. The CDR3 sequence is 13 residues long. Germline assignment: CDR1 SQVTM and CDR2 ANQGSEA.

CDR3 sequence reads: CASIQDAGTGNTIYF. The DNA for the CDR3 is TGTGCCAGCATACAGGACGCAGGGACAGGAAACACCATATATTTT. The chain links TRBV2 to TRBJ1-3; weak D call: TRBD1 (6 bases). V shed 7 bases and J shed 4 bases, with 17 bases lying between them. The length of the CDR3 is 15 residues. Germline loops: CDR1 SNHLY, CDR2 FYNNEI.

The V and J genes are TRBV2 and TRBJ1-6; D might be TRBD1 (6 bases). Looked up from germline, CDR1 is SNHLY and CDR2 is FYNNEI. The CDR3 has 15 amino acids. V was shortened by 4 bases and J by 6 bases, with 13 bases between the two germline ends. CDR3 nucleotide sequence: TGTGCCAGCAGTGGAAATGCAGGGGCTAATTCACCCCTCCACTTT. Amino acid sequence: CASSGNAGANSPLHF. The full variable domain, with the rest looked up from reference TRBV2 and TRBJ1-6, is EPEVTQTPSHQVTQMGQEVILRCVPISNHLYFYWYRQILGQKVEFLVSFYNNEISEKSEIFDDQFSVERPDGSNFTLKIRSTKLEDSAMYFCASSGNAGANSPLHFGNGTRLTVT.

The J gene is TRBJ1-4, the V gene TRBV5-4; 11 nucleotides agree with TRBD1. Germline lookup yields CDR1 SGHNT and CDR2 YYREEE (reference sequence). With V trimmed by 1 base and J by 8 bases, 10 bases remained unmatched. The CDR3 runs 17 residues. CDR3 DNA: TGTGCCAGCAGCTTGCCCCCTGTGGGACAGGGGGTAGAAAAACTGTTTTTT. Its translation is CASSLPPVGQGVEKLFF.

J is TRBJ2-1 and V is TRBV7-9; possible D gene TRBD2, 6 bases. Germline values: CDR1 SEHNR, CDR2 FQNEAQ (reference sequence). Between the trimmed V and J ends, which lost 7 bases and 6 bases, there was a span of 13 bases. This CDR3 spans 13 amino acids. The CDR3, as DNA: TGTGCCAGCACTTTCGGGGGTGTCAATGAGCAGTTCTTC. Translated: CASTFGGVNEQFF.

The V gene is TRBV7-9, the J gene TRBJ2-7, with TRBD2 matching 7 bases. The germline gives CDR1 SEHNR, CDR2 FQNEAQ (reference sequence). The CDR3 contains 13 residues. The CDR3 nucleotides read TGTGCCAGCAGCTTAGAAGGCCTAGCGGAGCTGTACGTC. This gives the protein CASSLEGLAELYV.

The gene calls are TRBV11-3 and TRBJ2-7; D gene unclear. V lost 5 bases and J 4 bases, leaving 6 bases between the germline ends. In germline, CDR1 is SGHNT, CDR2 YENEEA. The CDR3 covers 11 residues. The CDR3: CASSEHYEQYF. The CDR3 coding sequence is TGTGCCAGCAGCGAACATTACGAGCAGTACTTC.

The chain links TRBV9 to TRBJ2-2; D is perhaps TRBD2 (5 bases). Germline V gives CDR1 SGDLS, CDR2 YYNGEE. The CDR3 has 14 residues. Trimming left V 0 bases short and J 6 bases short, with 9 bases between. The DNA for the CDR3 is TGTGCCAGCAGCGTAGTTAGCGCGTCCGGGGAGCTGTTTTTT. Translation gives CASSVVSASGELFF.

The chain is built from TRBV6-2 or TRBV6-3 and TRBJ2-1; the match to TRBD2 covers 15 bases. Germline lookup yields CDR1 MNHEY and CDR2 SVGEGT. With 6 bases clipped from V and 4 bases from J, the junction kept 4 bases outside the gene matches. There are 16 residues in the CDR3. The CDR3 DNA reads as TGTGCCAGCAGCCCTGGACTAGCGGGGGGGTACAATGAGCAGTTCTTC. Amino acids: CASSPGLAGGYNEQFF.